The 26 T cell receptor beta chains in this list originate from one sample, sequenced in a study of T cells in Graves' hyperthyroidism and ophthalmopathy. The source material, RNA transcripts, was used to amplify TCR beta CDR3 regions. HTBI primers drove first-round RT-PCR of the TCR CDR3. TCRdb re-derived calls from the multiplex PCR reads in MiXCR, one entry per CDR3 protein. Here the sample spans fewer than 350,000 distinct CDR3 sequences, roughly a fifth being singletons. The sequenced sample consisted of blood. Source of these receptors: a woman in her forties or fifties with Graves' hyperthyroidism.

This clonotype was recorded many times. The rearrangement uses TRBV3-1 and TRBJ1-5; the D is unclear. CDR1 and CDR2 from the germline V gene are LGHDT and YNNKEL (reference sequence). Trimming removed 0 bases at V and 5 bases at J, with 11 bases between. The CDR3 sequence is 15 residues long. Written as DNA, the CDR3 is TGTGCCAGCAGCCAAGATCCGGGCTCCCATCAGCCCCAGCATTTT. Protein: CASSQDPGSHQPQHF.

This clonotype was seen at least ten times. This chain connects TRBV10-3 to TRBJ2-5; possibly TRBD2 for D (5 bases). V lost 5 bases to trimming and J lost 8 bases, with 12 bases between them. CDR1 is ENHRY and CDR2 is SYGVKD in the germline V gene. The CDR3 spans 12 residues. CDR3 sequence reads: CAISLEGRTQYF. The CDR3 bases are TGTGCCATCAGTCTAGAGGGCCGAACCCAGTACTTC.

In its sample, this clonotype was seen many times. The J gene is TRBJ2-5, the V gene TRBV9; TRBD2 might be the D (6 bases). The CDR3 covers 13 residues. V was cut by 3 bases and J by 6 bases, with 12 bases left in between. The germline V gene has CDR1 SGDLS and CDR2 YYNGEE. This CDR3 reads CASSAGTPKTQYF. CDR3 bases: TGTGCCAGCAGCGCCGGGACTCCAAAGACCCAGTACTTC.

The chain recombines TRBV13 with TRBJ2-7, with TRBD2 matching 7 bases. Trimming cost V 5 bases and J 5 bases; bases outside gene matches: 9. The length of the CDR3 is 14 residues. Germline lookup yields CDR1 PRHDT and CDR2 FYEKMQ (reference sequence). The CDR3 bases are TGTGCCAGCAGCATGCCGGGACTAAGAGACGAGCAGTACTTC. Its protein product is CASSMPGLRDEQYF.

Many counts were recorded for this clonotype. CDR3 residues: CASSSPRTTSGGARTDTQYF. The CDR3, as DNA: TGTGCCAGCAGCTCTCCCCGTACGACTAGCGGGGGGGCCCGTACAGATACGCAGTATTTT. The V call is TRBV7-2, the J call TRBJ2-3, with TRBD2 matching over 14 bases. The J segment lost 3 bases and the V segment lost 4 bases, leaving 15 bases of the junction unmatched. Germline V gene data show CDR1 as SGHTA and CDR2 as FQGNSA. The CDR3 runs 20 residues.

CDR3 loop: CASSARTSGTSNEQFF. The CDR3 DNA reads as TGTGCCAGCAGTGCCAGAACTAGCGGGACGTCAAATGAGCAGTTCTTC. The chain joins TRBV6-1 to TRBJ2-1; 10 positions agree with TRBD2. The CDR3 is 16 residues long. Trimming took 4 bases from V and 7 from J; bases not matched to a gene: 10. Germline V CDR1 and CDR2: MNHNS, SASEGT.

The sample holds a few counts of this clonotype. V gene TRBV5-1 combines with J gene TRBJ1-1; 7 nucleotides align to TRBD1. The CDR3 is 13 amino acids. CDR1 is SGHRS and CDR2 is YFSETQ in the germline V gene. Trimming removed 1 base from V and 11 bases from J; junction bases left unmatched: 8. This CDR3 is CASSLNSDRDAFF. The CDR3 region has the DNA TGCGCCAGCAGCTTGAATTCCGACAGGGATGCTTTCTTT. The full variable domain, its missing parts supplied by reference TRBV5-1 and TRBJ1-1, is KAGVTQTPRYLIKTRGQQVTLSCSPISGHRSVSWYQQTPGQGLQFLFEYFSETQRNKGNFPGRFSGRQFSNSRSEMNVSTLELGDSALYLCASSLNSDRDAFFGQGTRLTVV.

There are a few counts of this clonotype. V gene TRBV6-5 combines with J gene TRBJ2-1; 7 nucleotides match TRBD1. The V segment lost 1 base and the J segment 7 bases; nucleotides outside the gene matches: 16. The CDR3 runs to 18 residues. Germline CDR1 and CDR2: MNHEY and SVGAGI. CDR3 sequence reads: CASSYYRRLRQGVNEQFF. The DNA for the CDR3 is TGTGCCAGCAGTTACTACCGACGGCTTCGGCAGGGGGTGAATGAGCAGTTCTTC.

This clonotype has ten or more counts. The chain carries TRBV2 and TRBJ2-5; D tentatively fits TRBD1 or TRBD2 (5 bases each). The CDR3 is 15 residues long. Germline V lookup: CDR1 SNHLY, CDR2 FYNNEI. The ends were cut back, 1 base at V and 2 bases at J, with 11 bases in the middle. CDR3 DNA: TGTGCCAGCAGTGAAGAGGGGTGGAGGCAAGAGACCCAGTACTTC. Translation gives CASSEEGWRQETQYF.

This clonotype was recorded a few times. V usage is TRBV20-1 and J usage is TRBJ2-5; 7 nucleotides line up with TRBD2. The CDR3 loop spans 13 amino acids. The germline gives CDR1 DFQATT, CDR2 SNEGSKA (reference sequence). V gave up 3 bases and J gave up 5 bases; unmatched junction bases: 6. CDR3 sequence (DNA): TGCAGTGCTAGGTTTCCAGCGGGGGAGACCCAGTACTTC. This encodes CSARFPAGETQYF.

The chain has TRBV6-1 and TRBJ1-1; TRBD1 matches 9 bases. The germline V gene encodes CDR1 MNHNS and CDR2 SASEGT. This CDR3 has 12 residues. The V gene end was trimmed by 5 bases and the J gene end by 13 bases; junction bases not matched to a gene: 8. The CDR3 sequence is CASSYTDRGVFF. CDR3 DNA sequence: TGTGCCAGCAGTTATACCGACAGGGGGGTTTTCTTT.

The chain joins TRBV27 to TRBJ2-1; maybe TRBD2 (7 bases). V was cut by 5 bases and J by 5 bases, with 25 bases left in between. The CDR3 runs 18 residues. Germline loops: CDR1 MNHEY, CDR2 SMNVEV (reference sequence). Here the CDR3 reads CASSVWLAEGGGNNEQFF. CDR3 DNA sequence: TGTGCCAGCAGTGTGTGGCTAGCGGAGGGGGGGGGTAACAATGAGCAGTTCTTC.

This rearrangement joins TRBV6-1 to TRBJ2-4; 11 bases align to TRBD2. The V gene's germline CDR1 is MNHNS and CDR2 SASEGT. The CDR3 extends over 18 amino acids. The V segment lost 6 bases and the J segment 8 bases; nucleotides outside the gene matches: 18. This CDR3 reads CASRFTLRTSGRGDIQYF. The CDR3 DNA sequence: TGTGCCAGCAGGTTTACATTAAGAACTAGCGGGAGAGGGGACATTCAGTACTTC.

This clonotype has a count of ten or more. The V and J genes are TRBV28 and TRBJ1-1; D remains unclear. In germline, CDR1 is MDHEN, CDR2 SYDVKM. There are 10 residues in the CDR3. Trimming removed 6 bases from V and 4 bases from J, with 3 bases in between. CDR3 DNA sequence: TGTGCCAGCAGCGTCACTGAAGCTTTCTTT. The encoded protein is CASSVTEAFF.

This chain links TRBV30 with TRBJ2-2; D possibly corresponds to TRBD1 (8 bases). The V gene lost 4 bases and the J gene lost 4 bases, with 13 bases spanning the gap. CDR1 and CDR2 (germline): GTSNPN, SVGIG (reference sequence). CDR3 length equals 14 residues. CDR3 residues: CAWNRGGLTGELFF. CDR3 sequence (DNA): TGTGCCTGGAACAGGGGGGGCCTCACCGGGGAGCTGTTTTTT.

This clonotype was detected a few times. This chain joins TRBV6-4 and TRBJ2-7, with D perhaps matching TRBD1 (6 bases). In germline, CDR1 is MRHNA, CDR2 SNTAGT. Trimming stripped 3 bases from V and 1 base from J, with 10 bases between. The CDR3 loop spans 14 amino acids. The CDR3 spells CASSEGRGSYEQYF. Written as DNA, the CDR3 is TGTGCCAGCAGTGAGGGCAGGGGTTCCTACGAGCAGTACTTC.

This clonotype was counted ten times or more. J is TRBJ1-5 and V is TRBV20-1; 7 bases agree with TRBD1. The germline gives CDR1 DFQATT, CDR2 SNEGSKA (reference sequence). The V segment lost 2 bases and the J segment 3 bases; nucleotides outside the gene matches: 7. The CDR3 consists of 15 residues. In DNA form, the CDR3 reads TGCAGTGCTAGAAACAGAGGGGGCAACAATCAGCCCCAGCATTTT. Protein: CSARNRGGNNQPQHF.

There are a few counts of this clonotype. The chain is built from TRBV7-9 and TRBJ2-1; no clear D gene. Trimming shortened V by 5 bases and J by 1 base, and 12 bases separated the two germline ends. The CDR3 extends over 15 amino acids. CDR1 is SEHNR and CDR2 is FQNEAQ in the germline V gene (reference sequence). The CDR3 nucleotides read TGTGCCAGCAGCCTTCTAGTAGGGTCCTACAATGAGCAGTTCTTC. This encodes CASSLLVGSYNEQFF.

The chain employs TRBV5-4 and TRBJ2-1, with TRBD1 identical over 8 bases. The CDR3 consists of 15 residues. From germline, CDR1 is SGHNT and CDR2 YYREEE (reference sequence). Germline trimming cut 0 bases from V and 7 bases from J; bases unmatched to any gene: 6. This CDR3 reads CASSLGGTGVNEQFF. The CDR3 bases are TGTGCCAGCAGCTTGGGTGGGACAGGCGTGAATGAGCAGTTCTTC.

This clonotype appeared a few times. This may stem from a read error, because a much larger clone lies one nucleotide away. CDR3 DNA: TGTGCCAGCAGCCCAAGGTTTTCAGATGGGCAGTTCTTC. It specifies CASSPRFSDGQFF. The chain employs TRBV6-1 and TRBJ2-1, with D unclear. The CDR3 runs 13 residues. V was shortened by 6 bases and J by 12 bases, with 18 bases between the two germline ends. CDR1 MNHNS and CDR2 SASEGT come from the germline V gene.

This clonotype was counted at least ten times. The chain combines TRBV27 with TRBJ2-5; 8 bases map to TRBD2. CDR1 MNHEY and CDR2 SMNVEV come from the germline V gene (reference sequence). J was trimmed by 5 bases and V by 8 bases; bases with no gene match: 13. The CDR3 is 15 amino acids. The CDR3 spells CASGSWAGGRETQYF. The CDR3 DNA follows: TGTGCCAGCGGGAGCTGGGCGGGAGGAAGGGAGACCCAGTACTTC.

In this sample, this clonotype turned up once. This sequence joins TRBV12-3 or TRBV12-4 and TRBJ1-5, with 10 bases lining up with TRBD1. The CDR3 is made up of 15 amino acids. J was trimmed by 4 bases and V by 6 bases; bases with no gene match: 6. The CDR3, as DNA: TGTGCCAGCAGCCACCAGGACAGGGGGAATCAGCCCCAGCATTTT. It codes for CASSHQDRGNQPQHF.

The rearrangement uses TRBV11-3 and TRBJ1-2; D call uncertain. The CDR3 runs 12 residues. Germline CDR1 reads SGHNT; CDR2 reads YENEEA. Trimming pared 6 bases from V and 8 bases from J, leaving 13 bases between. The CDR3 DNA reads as TGTGCCAGCAGGCTGGGAACTATCGGCTACACCTTC. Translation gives CASRLGTIGYTF.

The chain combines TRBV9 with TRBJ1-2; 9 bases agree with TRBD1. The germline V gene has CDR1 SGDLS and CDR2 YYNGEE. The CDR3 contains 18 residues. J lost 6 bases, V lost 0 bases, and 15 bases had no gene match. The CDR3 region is CASSVEFGTGGAGDGYTF. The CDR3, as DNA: TGTGCCAGCAGCGTAGAATTTGGTACAGGGGGCGCCGGGGATGGCTACACCTTC.

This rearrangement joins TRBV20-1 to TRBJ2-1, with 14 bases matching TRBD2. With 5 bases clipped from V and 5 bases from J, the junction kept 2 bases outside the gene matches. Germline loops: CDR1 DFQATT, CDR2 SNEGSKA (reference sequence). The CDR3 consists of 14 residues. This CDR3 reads CSAEGLAGDNEQFF. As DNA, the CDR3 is TGCAGTGCTGAGGGACTAGCGGGAGACAATGAGCAGTTCTTC.

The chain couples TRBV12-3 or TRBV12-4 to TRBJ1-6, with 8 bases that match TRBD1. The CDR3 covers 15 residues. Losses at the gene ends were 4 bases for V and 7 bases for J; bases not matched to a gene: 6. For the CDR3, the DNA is TGTGCCAGCAGTTCGTCGACAGGGGCGAATTCACCCCTCCACTTT. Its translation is CASSSSTGANSPLHF.